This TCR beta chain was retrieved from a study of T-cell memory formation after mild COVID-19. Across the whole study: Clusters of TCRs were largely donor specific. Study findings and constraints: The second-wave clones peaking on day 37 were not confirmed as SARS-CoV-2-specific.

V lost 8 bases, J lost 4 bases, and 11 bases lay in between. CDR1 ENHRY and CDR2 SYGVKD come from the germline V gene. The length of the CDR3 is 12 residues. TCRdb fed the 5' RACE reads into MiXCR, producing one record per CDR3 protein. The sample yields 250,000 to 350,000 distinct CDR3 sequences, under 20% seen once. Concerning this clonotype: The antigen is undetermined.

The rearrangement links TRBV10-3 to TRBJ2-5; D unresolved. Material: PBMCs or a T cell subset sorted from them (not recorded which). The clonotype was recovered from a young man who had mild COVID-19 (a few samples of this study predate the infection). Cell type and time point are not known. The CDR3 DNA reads TGTGCCATCGGTCCCGTGGGAGAGACCCAGTACTTC. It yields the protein CAIGPVGETQYF.